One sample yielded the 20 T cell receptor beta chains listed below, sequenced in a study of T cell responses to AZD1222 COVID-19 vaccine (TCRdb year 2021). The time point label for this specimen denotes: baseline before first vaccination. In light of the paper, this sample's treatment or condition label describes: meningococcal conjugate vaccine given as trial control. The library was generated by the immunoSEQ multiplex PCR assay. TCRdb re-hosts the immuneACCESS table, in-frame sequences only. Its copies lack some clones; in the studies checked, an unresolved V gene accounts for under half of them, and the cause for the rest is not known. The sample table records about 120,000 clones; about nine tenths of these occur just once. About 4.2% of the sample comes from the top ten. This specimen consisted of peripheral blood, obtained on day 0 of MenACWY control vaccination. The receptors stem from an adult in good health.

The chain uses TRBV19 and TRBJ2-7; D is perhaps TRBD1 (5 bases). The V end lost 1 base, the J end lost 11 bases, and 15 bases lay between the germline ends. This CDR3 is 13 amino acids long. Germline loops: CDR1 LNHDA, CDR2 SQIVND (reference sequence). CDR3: CASSIGSGAGKYF. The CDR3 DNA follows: TGTGCCAGTAGTATAGGTTCTGGTGCAGGGAAGTACTTC.

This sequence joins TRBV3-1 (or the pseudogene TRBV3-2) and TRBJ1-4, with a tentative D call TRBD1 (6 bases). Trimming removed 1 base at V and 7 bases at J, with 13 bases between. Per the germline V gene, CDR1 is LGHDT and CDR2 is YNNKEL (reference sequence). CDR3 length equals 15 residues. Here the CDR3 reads CASSQAWRGVEKLFF. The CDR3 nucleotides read TGTGCCAGCAGCCAAGCTTGGAGGGGGGTTGAAAAACTGTTTTTT.

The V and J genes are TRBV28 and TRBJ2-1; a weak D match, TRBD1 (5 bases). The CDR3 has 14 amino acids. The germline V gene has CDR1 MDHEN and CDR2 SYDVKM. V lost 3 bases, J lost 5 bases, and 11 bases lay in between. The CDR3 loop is CASSFSRANNEQFF. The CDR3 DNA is TGTGCCAGCAGTTTTAGCAGGGCCAACAATGAGCAGTTCTTC.

For the CDR3, the DNA is TGTGCCAGCAGCTCGAGGACAGGGAATTCACCCCTCCACTTT. Its translation is CASSSRTGNSPLHF. This chain connects TRBV7-2 to TRBJ1-6, with TRBD1 matching 8 bases. CDR3 length: 14 amino acids. Trimming removed 4 bases from V and 7 bases from J; junction bases left unmatched: 3. Looked up from germline, CDR1 is SGHTA and CDR2 is FQGNSA.

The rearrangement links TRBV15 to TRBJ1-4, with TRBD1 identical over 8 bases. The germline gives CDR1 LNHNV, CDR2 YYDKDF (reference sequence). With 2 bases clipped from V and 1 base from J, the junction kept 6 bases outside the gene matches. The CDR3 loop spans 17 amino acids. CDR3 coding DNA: TGTGCCACCAGCAGAATCGGACAGGGTAGAACTAATGAAAAACTGTTTTTT. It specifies CATSRIGQGRTNEKLFF.

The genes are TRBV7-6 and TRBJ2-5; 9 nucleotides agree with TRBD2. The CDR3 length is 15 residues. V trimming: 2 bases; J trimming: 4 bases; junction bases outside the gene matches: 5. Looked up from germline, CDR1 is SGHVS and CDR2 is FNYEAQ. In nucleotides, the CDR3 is TGTGCCAGCAGCTTACGCGCGGGAGGGGCAGAGACCCAGTACTTC. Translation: CASSLRAGGAETQYF.

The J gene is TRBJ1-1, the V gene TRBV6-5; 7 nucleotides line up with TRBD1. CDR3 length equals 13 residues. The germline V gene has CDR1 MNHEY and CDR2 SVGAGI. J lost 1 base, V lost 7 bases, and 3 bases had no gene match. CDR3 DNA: TGTGCCAGCACGAGGGGGCAGAACACTGAAGCTTTCTTT. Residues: CASTRGQNTEAFF.

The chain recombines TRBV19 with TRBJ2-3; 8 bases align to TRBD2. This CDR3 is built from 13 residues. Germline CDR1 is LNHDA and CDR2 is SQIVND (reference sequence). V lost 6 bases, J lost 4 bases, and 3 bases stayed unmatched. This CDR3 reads CASRAGGADTQYF. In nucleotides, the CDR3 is TGTGCCAGTAGGGCGGGGGGCGCAGATACGCAGTATTTT.

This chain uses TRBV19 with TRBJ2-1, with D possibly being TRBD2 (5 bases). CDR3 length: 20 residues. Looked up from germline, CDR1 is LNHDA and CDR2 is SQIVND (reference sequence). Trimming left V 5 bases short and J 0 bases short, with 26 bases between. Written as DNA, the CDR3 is TGTGCCAGTAGTCCCCGTCCCCTAACTAGGCCAGGACGCTCCTACAATGAGCAGTTCTTC. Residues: CASSPRPLTRPGRSYNEQFF.

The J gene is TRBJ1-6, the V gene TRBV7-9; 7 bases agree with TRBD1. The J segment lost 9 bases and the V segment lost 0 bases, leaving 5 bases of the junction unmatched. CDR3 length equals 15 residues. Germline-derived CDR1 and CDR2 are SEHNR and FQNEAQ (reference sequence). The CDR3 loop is CASSLASAGGSPLHF. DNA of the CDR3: TGTGCCAGCAGCTTAGCGTCAGCAGGGGGTTCACCCCTCCACTTT.

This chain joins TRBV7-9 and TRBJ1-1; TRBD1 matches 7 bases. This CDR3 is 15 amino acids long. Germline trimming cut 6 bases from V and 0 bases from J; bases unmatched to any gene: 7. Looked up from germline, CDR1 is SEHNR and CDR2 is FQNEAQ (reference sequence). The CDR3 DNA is TGTGCCAGCAGGTGGGACACAGGGGTGAACACTGAAGCTTTCTTT. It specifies CASRWDTGVNTEAFF.

The CDR3 nucleotides are TGCGCCAGCAGTGGGGGGGGCAATGAGCAGTTCTTC. Translation gives CASSGGGNEQFF. This chain uses TRBV10-2 with TRBJ2-1; 7 bases align to TRBD2. The CDR3 consists of 12 residues. Germline CDR1 reads WSHSY; CDR2 reads SAAADI. V shed 4 bases and J 6 bases; nucleotides not matched to a gene: 0.

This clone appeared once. The CDR3 sequence: CASSPPGRGGTGELFF. The CDR3 bases are TGTGCCAGCAGCCCCCCGGGCAGGGGAGGGACCGGGGAGCTGTTTTTT. V usage is TRBV7-9 and J usage is TRBJ2-2, with a possible D match to TRBD2 (7 bases). The V end was cut by 5 bases, the J end by 5 bases, with 18 bases between. CDR1 SEHNR and CDR2 FQNEAQ come from the germline V gene (reference sequence). There are 16 residues in the CDR3.

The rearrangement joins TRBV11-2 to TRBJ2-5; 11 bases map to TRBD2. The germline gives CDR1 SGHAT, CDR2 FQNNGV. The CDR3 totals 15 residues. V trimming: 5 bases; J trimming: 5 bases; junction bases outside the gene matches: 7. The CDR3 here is CASSLVLAGVETQYF. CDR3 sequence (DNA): TGTGCCAGCAGCCTCGTACTAGCGGGAGTGGAGACCCAGTACTTC.

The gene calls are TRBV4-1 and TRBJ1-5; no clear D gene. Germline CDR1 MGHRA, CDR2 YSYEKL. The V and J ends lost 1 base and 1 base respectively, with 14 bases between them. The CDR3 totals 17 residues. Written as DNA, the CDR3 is TGCGCCAGCAGCCAAGCGAATTTGGGTGGAAGCAATCAGCCCCAGCATTTT. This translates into CASSQANLGGSNQPQHF.

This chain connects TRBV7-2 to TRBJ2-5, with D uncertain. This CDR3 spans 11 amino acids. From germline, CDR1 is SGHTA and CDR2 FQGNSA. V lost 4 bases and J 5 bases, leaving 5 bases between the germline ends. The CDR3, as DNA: TGTGCCAGCAGCTCGATGGAGACCCAGTACTTC. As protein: CASSSMETQYF.

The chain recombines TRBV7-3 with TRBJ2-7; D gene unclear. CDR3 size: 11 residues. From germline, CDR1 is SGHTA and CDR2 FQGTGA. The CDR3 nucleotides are TGTGGTAGTGGACCGACCTACGAGCAGTACTTC. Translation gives CGSGPTYEQYF.

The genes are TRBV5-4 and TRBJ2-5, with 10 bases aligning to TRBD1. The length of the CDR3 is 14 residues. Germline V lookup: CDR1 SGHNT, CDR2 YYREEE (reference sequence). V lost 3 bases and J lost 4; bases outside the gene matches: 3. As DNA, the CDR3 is TGTGCCAGCAGCTCGGGACAGGGGACAGAGACCCAGTACTTC. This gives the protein CASSSGQGTETQYF.

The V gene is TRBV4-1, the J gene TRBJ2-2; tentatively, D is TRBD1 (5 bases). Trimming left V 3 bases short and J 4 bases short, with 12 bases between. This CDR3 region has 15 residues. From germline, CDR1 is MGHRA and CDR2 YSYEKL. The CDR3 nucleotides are TGCGCCAGCAGCCATGCAGGGTCGAGCACCGGGGAGCTGTTTTTT. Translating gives CASSHAGSSTGELFF.

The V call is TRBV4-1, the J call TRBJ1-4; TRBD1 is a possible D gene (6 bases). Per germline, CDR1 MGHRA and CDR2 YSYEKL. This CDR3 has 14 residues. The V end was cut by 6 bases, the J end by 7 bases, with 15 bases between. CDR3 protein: CASSPRGLGEKLFF. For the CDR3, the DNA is TGCGCCAGCAGTCCCAGGGGCTTGGGTGAAAAACTGTTTTTT.